These 18 T cell receptor beta chains were all obtained from the same sample, sequenced in a study of control samples from healthy donors and cancer patients. The data were produced by immunoSEQ multiplex PCR, yet TCRdb's version contains in-frame clones alone and is incomplete. The sample includes some 120,000 clones, less than 95% seen only once; the top ten take approximately 4%. Material: blood. These receptors all stem from a man aged 25 to 40 in good health.

This chain joins TRBV27 and TRBJ1-2, with 8 bases identical to TRBD1. Germline V gives CDR1 MNHEY, CDR2 SMNVEV (reference sequence). CDR3 length equals 12 residues. V was clipped by 5 bases and J by 6 bases; unmatched bases: 2. CDR3 nucleotide sequence: TGTGCCAGCAGTCCACAGGGGGATGGCTACACCTTC. Its translation is CASSPQGDGYTF.

V is TRBV5-8 and J is TRBJ2-1; a weak D match, TRBD1 (6 bases). Trimming stripped 2 bases from V and 10 bases from J, with 19 bases between. The CDR3 loop spans 15 amino acids. In germline, CDR1 is SGHTS, CDR2 YDEGEE. As DNA, the CDR3 is TGTGCCAGCAGCTTCTTTGGAGGCAGGGGCAAGGAGCAGTTCTTC. Translating gives CASSFFGGRGKEQFF.

The rearrangement joins TRBV27 to TRBJ2-2; D is uncertain. Germline CDR1 MNHEY, CDR2 SMNVEV (reference sequence). The CDR3 runs to 16 residues. Trimming removed 3 bases from V and 0 bases from J, with 11 bases in between. CDR3 sequence: CASSFGTQANTGELFF. The CDR3 DNA reads as TGTGCCAGCAGTTTCGGCACCCAAGCGAACACCGGGGAGCTGTTTTTT.

This chain connects TRBV5-1 to TRBJ1-6; D gene ambiguous. The CDR3 spans 14 residues. Looked up from germline, CDR1 is SGHRS and CDR2 is YFSETQ. V dropped 1 base and J dropped 8 bases, with 10 bases sitting between them. DNA of the CDR3: TGCGCCAGCAGCTTGTCGCAGAGGGATTCACCCCTCCACTTT. This sequence encodes CASSLSQRDSPLHF. Full variable domain (missing parts from reference TRBV5-1 and TRBJ1-6): KAGVTQTPRYLIKTRGQQVTLSCSPISGHRSVSWYQQTPGQGLQFLFEYFSETQRNKGNFPGRFSGRQFSNSRSEMNVSTLELGDSALYLCASSLSQRDSPLHFGNGTRLTVT.

This chain connects TRBV27 to TRBJ2-7; D is possibly TRBD1 or TRBD2 (5 bases each). V was shortened by 5 bases and J by 7 bases, with 18 bases between the two germline ends. The CDR3 consists of 14 residues. The germline V gene has CDR1 MNHEY and CDR2 SMNVEV (reference sequence). CDR3 bases: TGTGCCAGCAGTCCCGGGGCAGGTCGTGGGGAGCAGTACTTC. Its protein product is CASSPGAGRGEQYF.

The count of this clone is one. V gene TRBV14 combines with J gene TRBJ1-1; 8 bases match TRBD1. Losses at the gene ends were 3 bases for V and 6 bases for J; bases not matched to a gene: 3. Germline lookup yields CDR1 SGHDN and CDR2 FVKESK. The CDR3 is 13 amino acids. The CDR3 nucleotides are TGTGCCAGCAGCCACGACAGGGGTTCTGAAGCTTTCTTT. Its protein is CASSHDRGSEAFF.

This chain connects TRBV27 to TRBJ1-1; D is undetermined. The CDR3 contains 15 residues. V lost 5 bases and J lost 0, with 13 bases in between. Germline CDR1 MNHEY, CDR2 SMNVEV (reference sequence). CDR3 in amino acids: CASSINSLMNTEAFF. The CDR3 nucleotides are TGTGCCAGCAGTATAAACAGCCTTATGAACACTGAAGCTTTCTTT.

V and J are TRBV5-4 and TRBJ1-1; no clear D gene. CDR3 size: 14 residues. Per the germline V gene, CDR1 is SGHNT and CDR2 is YYREEE (reference sequence). V was shortened by 0 bases and J by 1 base, with 7 bases between the two germline ends. The DNA for the CDR3 is TGTGCCAGCAGCTTGGGGCTTTCGAACACTGAAGCTTTCTTT. Protein sequence: CASSLGLSNTEAFF.

A note on this clone: The junction shows a germline mismatch at one end, possibly a read error. DNA of the CDR3: TGTGCCAGCAGTGAGGGCAGGGGCCGGGACTTC. This encodes CASSEGRGRDF. The chain uses TRBV25-1 and TRBJ2-7, with a possible D match to TRBD1 (6 bases). In germline, CDR1 is MGHDK, CDR2 SYGVNS. The CDR3 consists of 11 residues.

The chain recombines TRBV11-1 with TRBJ2-2; the D gene is possibly TRBD1 (5 bases). Between the trimmed V and J ends, which lost 3 bases and 4 bases, there was a span of 12 bases. This CDR3 has 15 amino acids. Germline V gene data show CDR1 as SGHAT and CDR2 as FQDESV (reference sequence). The CDR3 sequence is CASSFSGRATGELFF. CDR3 bases: TGTGCCAGCAGCTTTTCGGGCAGGGCCACCGGGGAGCTGTTTTTT.

This clone was counted a single time. The J gene is TRBJ2-1, the V gene TRBV19; 13 nucleotides agree with TRBD2. Trimming cost V 5 bases and J 2 bases; bases outside gene matches: 3. The germline V gene has CDR1 LNHDA and CDR2 SQIVND (reference sequence). The length of the CDR3 is 16 residues. In DNA form, the CDR3 reads TGTGCCAGTAGTCCCACTAGCGGGGGGGCCTACAATGAGCAGTTCTTC. Its protein product is CASSPTSGGAYNEQFF.

This clone was observed once. V and J are TRBV12-5 and TRBJ1-2; a possible D gene is TRBD1 (5 bases). This CDR3 spans 17 amino acids. Germline V gene lookup returns CDR1 LGHNT and CDR2 FRNRAP. Trimming took 0 bases from V and 0 from J, leaving 14 bases between them. CDR3 sequence reads: CASGLVPLETANYGYTF. The CDR3 bases are TGTGCTAGTGGTTTGGTGCCACTCGAGACAGCTAACTATGGCTACACCTTC.

The V gene is TRBV2, the J gene TRBJ2-2; tentative D call: TRBD1 (6 bases). Trimming cost V 8 bases and J 6 bases, with 16 bases left between them. CDR3 length equals 14 residues. Germline CDR1 and CDR2: SNHLY and FYNNEI. CDR3 loop: CASGPGQWAGELFF. The CDR3 bases are TGTGCCAGCGGCCCGGGACAATGGGCCGGGGAGCTGTTTTTT.

The J gene is TRBJ2-1, the V gene TRBV19; D possibly matches TRBD1 or TRBD2 (6 bases each). The CDR3 runs 16 residues. Per the germline V gene, CDR1 is LNHDA and CDR2 is SQIVND (reference sequence). V shed 4 bases and J shed 4 bases, with 17 bases lying between them. The CDR3 DNA sequence: TGTGCCAGTAGTACCCGACTTGGGGGGCTATACAATGAGCAGTTCTTC. Translating gives CASSTRLGGLYNEQFF.

The genes are TRBV6-6 and TRBJ2-7; D gene uncertain. The CDR3 runs 13 residues. The V gene lost 4 bases and the J gene lost 2 bases, with 9 bases spanning the gap. Germline V gene data show CDR1 as MNHNY and CDR2 as SVGAGI (reference sequence). CDR3 sequence (DNA): TGTGCCAGCAGTTGGGAAGATCCCTACGAGCAGTACTTC. Translated: CASSWEDPYEQYF.

In its sample, this clone was seen a few times. The V and J genes are TRBV4-3 and TRBJ1-4; D gene uncertain. Germline CDR1 reads LGHNA; CDR2 reads YSLEER. Trimming stripped 4 bases from V and 7 bases from J, with 10 bases between. CDR3 length equals 13 residues. CDR3 in DNA: TGCGCCAGCAGCCCTACGGACGGTGAAAAACTGTTTTTT. The encoded protein is CASSPTDGEKLFF.

In DNA form, the CDR3 reads TGTGCCAGCTCACTGGAAATGACAAGGGGGCCTCTCAATGAGCAGTTCTTC. Its translation is CASSLEMTRGPLNEQFF. The chain employs TRBV18 and TRBJ2-1; 7 bases line up with TRBD1. From germline, CDR1 is KGHSH and CDR2 LQKENI. V was pared by 4 bases and J by 6 bases, with 15 bases of the junction left unmatched. The CDR3 is made up of 17 amino acids.

The chain uses TRBV28 and TRBJ2-7; 10 bases agree with TRBD1. The junction had 7 bases not matched to a gene; V was cut back by 6 bases and J by 2 bases. Germline CDR1 is MDHEN and CDR2 is SYDVKM. This CDR3 is 15 amino acids long. CDR3 sequence (DNA): TGTGCCAGCAGCCCCCCCGGGACAGGGGCCTACGAGCAGTACTTC. Its protein product is CASSPPGTGAYEQYF.